Shown below are 8 T cell receptor beta chains from a single sample sequenced in a study of identical twins. TCRdb reprocessed the 5' RACE reads with MiXCR, giving one entry per CDR3 protein. The sample holds fewer than 900,000 distinct CDR3 sequences; 21% are singletons and the top ten take 4.3%. The data were also submitted as part of a second study, on T cells expressing NK-cell markers.

Sequenced input: PBMCs. The receptors originated from a woman between 18 and 29 years old in good health.

The V call is TRBV6-4, the J call TRBJ2-7, with 9 bases fitting TRBD1. Germline values: CDR1 MRHNA, CDR2 SNTAGT. The length of the CDR3 is 14 residues. V lost 5 bases to trimming and J lost 5 bases; unmatched junction nucleotides: 7. The CDR3 DNA is TGTGCCAGCAGTCAAAGGGGACAGGGAAACGAGCAGTACTTC. Residues: CASSQRGQGNEQYF.

The chain is built from TRBV20-1 and TRBJ2-1, with 7 bases that match TRBD2. The V gene's germline CDR1 is DFQATT and CDR2 SNEGSKA (reference sequence). The V segment lost 6 bases and the J segment 5 bases; nucleotides outside the gene matches: 10. This CDR3 contains 14 residues. The CDR3 DNA reads as TGCAGTGCCGCCTCTAGCGGATACGACAATGAGCAGTTCTTC. This encodes CSAASSGYDNEQFF.

The table lists this clonotype with a few counts. The chain has TRBV12-3 or TRBV12-4 and TRBJ1-5; TRBD1 might be the D (5 bases). The V end was cut by 8 bases, the J end by 6 bases, with 14 bases between. This CDR3 has 13 amino acids. CDR3 sequence (DNA): TGTGCCAGCGCCCCGTCCGGGGGTCAGCCCCAGCATTTT. Its protein is CASAPSGGQPQHF.

This clonotype appeared a few times. V and J are TRBV20-1 and TRBJ2-2; no clear D. The V and J ends lost 6 bases and 2 bases respectively, with 10 bases between them. The CDR3 length is 13 residues. Germline-derived CDR1 and CDR2 are DFQATT and SNEGSKA (reference sequence). For the CDR3, the DNA is TGCAGTGCCCGTCGGGCCAACACCGGGGAGCTGTTTTTT. Protein: CSARRANTGELFF.

Many counts were recorded for this clonotype. The chain is built from TRBV7-9 and TRBJ2-3; D is unclear. Germline CDR1 and CDR2: SEHNR and FQNEAQ (reference sequence). The CDR3 extends over 12 amino acids. V was shortened by 3 bases and J by 5 bases, with 6 bases between the two germline ends. CDR3 nucleotides: TGTGCCAGCAGCTTCCAGCTAGATACGCAGTATTTT. This translates into CASSFQLDTQYF.

This clonotype was seen a handful of times. The chain uses TRBV20-1 and TRBJ2-7; D call uncertain. The germline V and J ends were trimmed by 1 base and 3 bases, with 10 bases remaining between them. CDR1 DFQATT and CDR2 SNEGSKA come from the germline V gene (reference sequence). The CDR3 loop spans 13 amino acids. Here the CDR3 reads CSARGDRVYEQYF. CDR3 bases: TGCAGTGCTAGAGGCGACCGGGTCTACGAGCAGTACTTC.

CDR3 in amino acids: CASSRGPASGELFF. For the CDR3, the DNA is TGCGCCAGCAGCCGGGGACCGGCGAGCGGGGAGCTGTTTTTT. The chain carries TRBV4-1 and TRBJ2-2, with D perhaps TRBD1 or TRBD2 (5 bases each). Trimming removed 4 bases at V and 7 bases at J, with 13 bases between. There are 14 residues in the CDR3. Germline-derived CDR1 and CDR2 are MGHRA and YSYEKL.

The rearrangement joins TRBV27 to TRBJ2-1; 7 bases map to TRBD1. CDR1 is MNHEY, CDR2 SMNVEV, per germline (reference sequence). J gave up 9 bases and V 7 bases, and 12 bases lay outside the gene matches. CDR3 length: 14 residues. In DNA form, the CDR3 reads TGTGCCAGCAACTGGCCAGGGGGAACGAGTGAGCAGTTCTTC. Translated: CASNWPGGTSEQFF.